These T cell receptor beta chains were read from a single sample in a study. TCRdb passed the RT-PCR reads through MiXCR, listing each CDR3 protein once. The sample lists about 700,000 distinct CDR3 sequences, approximately 15% occurring once. Material: memory CD4+ T cells from blood. The origin of the receptors is a female donor in good health, serving as a healthy control. CDR3s include the opening cysteine and the closing phenylalanine or tryptophan. The D gene is left open where the match is weak. Only some rows state a clone size, as once, few, many or a class for expanded clones.

>-|TRBJ1-2|TRBV4-2|many|15
TGTGCCAGCAGCCTCACGTTACAGGGCCGATATGGCTACACCTTC
CASSLTLQGRYGYTF
>TRBD2|TRBJ2-1|TRBV20-1|-|16
TGCAGTGCTAGGCCGTATAGCGGGGGGCTAAGGAATGAGCAGTTCTTC
CSARPYSGGLRNEQFF
>-|TRBJ1-1|TRBV2|few|13
TGTGCCAGCAACCGGGGCAGGTACACTGAAGCTTTCTTT
CASNRGRYTEAFF
>TRBD2|TRBJ2-5|TRBV7-2|few|14
TGTGCCAGCAGCCAGACTAGCGGAAGAGAGACCCAGTACTTC
CASSQTSGRETQYF
>-|TRBJ2-7|TRBV18|few|13
TGTGCCAGCTCCGAGAGGCAGGGTCAAGAGCAGTACTTC
CASSERQGQEQYF
>-|TRBJ1-1|TRBV3-1|few|14
TGTGCCAGCAGCCAAAGGGACTGGGACACTGAAGCTTTCTTT
CASSQRDWDTEAFF
>-|TRBJ1-6|TRBV18|-|16
TGTGCCAGCTCATCCAACGGTGTGGGTTCCAATTCACCCCTCCACTTT
CASSSNGVGSNSPLHF
>-|TRBJ2-6|TRBV6-1|once|16
TGTGCCAGCAACCCGGGACACAGTTCTGGGGCCAACGTCCTGACTTTC
CASNPGHSSGANVLTF
>-|TRBJ2-1|TRBV29-1|many|14
TGCAGCGTTTACGGAGACATCTCCTACAATGAGCAGTTCTTC
CSVYGDISYNEQFF
>-|TRBJ2-2|TRBV5-1|many|17
TGCGCCAGCAGCCCTTCCCGGAACAGGGTGGACACCGGGGAGCTGTTTTTT
CASSPSRNRVDTGELFF
>TRBD1|TRBJ1-4|TRBV5-5|few|14
TGTGCCAGCAGCCGGGACAGGGTGGGCGAAAAACTGTTTTTT
CASSRDRVGEKLFF
>TRBD1|TRBJ1-5|TRBV20-1|few|16
TGCAGTGTCGGGACAGGGGGCGCCGTCAGCAATCAGCCCCAGCATTTT
CSVGTGGAVSNQPQHF
>-|TRBJ2-3|TRBV2|once|18
TGTGCCAGCGTAGGGGGGGGTATCGAAACCCTCCGCACAGATACGCAGTATTTT
CASVGGGIETLRTDTQYF
>-|TRBJ1-1|TRBV29-1|few|13
TGCAGCGTAATCCCCAAGACAGGCCTTGAAGCTTTCTTT
CSVIPKTGLEAFF
>-|TRBJ1-5|TRBV30|-|13
TGTGCCTGGAGTGGGACAGACAATCAGCCCCAGCATTTT
CAWSGTDNQPQHF
>-|TRBJ2-7|TRBV6-2/TRBV6-3|-|13
TGTGCCAGCAGTTACTCGCGACTCTACGAGCAGTACTTC
CASSYSRLYEQYF
>TRBD1|TRBJ1-5|TRBV5-1|-|15
TGCGCCAGCAGCTTGGGACAGGGGAACAATCAGCTCCAGCATTTT
CASSLGQGNNQLQHF
>TRBD1|TRBJ2-7|TRBV6-5|many|17
TGTGCCAGCAGCCGAAATCCCGGGACAGGGTACTCCTACGAGCAGTACTTC
CASSRNPGTGYSYEQYF
>-|TRBJ1-4|TRBV5-1|many|13
TGTGCCAGCAGTTTAGGCGGGAATGAAAAACTGTTTTTT
CASSLGGNEKLFF
>-|TRBJ2-2|TRBV19|-|15
TGTGCCAGTAGTACCCGTGGACAGAACACCGGGGAGCTGTTTTTT
CASSTRGQNTGELFF
>TRBD1|TRBJ2-5|TRBV24-1|-|16
TGTGCCACCAGTGACCCCGGGACAGGCAGGCAAGAGACCCAGTACTTC
CATSDPGTGRQETQYF
>TRBD2|TRBJ2-3|TRBV11-2|-|13
TGTGCCAGCCTAGCGGGAGAAACAGATACGCAGTATTTT
CASLAGETDTQYF
>-|TRBJ1-1|TRBV20-1|-|10
TGCAGTGCTACTAACGCTGAAGCTTTCTTT
CSATNAEAFF
>TRBD1|TRBJ1-2|TRBV14|many|16
TGTGCCAGCAGCCAAGTCCCCGGGACAGGGTTCTATGGCTACACCTTC
CASSQVPGTGFYGYTF
>-|TRBJ2-1|TRBV7-3|few|14
TGTGCCAGCAGCTTAGGTTATGGGGGCCATGAGCAGTTCTTC
CASSLGYGGHEQFF
>-|TRBJ2-7|TRBV19|-|15
TGTGCCACTAGCAGACCCAGGGAGGCATCCTACGAGCAGTACTTC
CATSRPREASYEQYF
>TRBD1|TRBJ1-2|TRBV6-5|many|16
TGTGCCAGCAGTTACACCTGGGACAGGAGATACTATGGCTACACCTTC
CASSYTWDRRYYGYTF
>TRBD2|TRBJ2-1|TRBV24-1|few|16
TGTGCCACCAGTGATTGGGCGGGAGTATTGGTAAATGAGCAGTTCTTC
CATSDWAGVLVNEQFF
>-|TRBJ1-1|TRBV27|many|21
TGTGCCAGCAGTCAATTCCCCTTATACACGAGGGGGGGTTTTGTGAACACTGAAGCTTTCTTT
CASSQFPLYTRGGFVNTEAFF
>-|TRBJ1-1|TRBV3-1|-|15
TGTGCCAGCACCCTAAGGGGGAGAGAGAACACTGAAGCTTTCTTT
CASTLRGRENTEAFF
>-|TRBJ1-5|TRBV10-3|many|15
TGTGCCATCAGTGTTGGGGGCCCGGGCAATCAGCCCCAGCATTTT
CAISVGGPGNQPQHF
>-|TRBJ1-2|TRBV6-5|-|15
TGTGCCAGCAGATCCCCTAGGGATCCCAACTATGGCTACACCTTC
CASRSPRDPNYGYTF
>TRBD1|TRBJ2-7|TRBV2|-|13
TGTGCCAGCAAGGGGACAGGAGTTGGCGAGCAGTACTTC
CASKGTGVGEQYF
>-|TRBJ1-2|TRBV4-2|-|15
TGTGCCAGCAGCCAAGAGAGGGCTTCTAACTATGGCTACACCTTC
CASSQERASNYGYTF
>-|TRBJ2-3|TRBV7-2|many|14
TGTGCCAGCAGCTCCGGGGTTTTTACAGATACGCAGTATTTT
CASSSGVFTDTQYF
>-|TRBJ2-7|TRBV5-6|-|13
TGTGCCAGCAGCTTGACACCCTCCGACGAGCAGTACTTC
CASSLTPSDEQYF
>-|TRBJ1-2|TRBV28|few|12
TGTGCCAGCAGTGTTATGGGAGGCGGCTACACCTTC
CASSVMGGGYTF
>-|TRBJ1-5|TRBV24-1|few|14
TGTGCCACCAGTGTGGGGGCGCCGCATCAGCCCCAGCATTTT
CATSVGAPHQPQHF
>TRBD2|TRBJ2-3|TRBV7-3|few|15
TGTGCCAGCAGCTTAGTTCCGGGGAGGGCAGATACGCAGTATTTT
CASSLVPGRADTQYF
>-|TRBJ1-1|TRBV5-5|many|19
TGTGCCAGCAGTCAAGCGGGGCCAAGACAGGTCGGGAGGAACACTGAAGCTTTCTTT
CASSQAGPRQVGRNTEAFF
>TRBD1|TRBJ1-1|TRBV6-2/TRBV6-3|few|16
TGTGCCAGCAGTTGGGAACGGGACACAGGGGCCACTGAAGCTTTCTTT
CASSWERDTGATEAFF